A selection of T cell receptor beta chains follows, all from one sample in a study of T cell changes during pregnancy in multiple sclerosis. Profiled with immunoSEQ multiplex PCR; TCRdb holds only in-frame clones, not every one. The top ten hold roughly an eighth of the sample, which has roughly 25,000 clones, roughly nine tenths seen once. Sequences were derived from CD8+ T cells from peripheral blood mononuclear cells, sampled in the first trimester of pregnancy. These receptors all stem from a female donor in good health, enrolled as a control in a pregnancy study. Both conserved end residues are part of each CDR3. The order of the fields is D gene, clone size, V gene, J gene, CDR3 protein, CDR3 DNA. D genes are given only for firm matches. Only part of the rows carry a size: once, few, many, or a class if the clone is expanded.

NA	NA	TRBV19	TRBJ2-2	CASTGTGIWTGELFF	TGTGCCAGTACCGGTACAGGGATATGGACCGGGGAGCTGTTTTTT
NA	once	TRBV7-9	TRBJ1-3	CATTPDWNPAIYF	TGTGCAACTACTCCCGATTGGAATCCCGCCATATATTTT
NA	NA	TRBV11-2	TRBJ2-1	CASSPALSRGHEQFF	TGTGCCAGCAGCCCCGCCCTAAGTAGAGGGCATGAGCAGTTCTTC
TRBD1	NA	TRBV15	TRBJ2-7	CATSLEGAGRGPYEQYF	TGTGCCACCAGCCTAGAGGGGGCTGGACGGGGACCCTACGAGCAGTACTTC
NA	NA	TRBV27	TRBJ2-1	CASRPGASGYNEQFF	TGTGCCAGCAGGCCAGGGGCCTCAGGTTACAATGAGCAGTTCTTC
TRBD1	once	TRBV29-1	TRBJ2-7	CSVETDSLGTDYEQYF	TGCAGCGTTGAAACTGACTCATTGGGGACAGACTACGAGCAGTACTTC
NA	once	TRBV7-9	TRBJ2-1	CASSEGNNEQFF	TGTGCCAGCAGCGAGGGCAACAATGAGCAGTTCTTC
TRBD1	NA	TRBV6-5	TRBJ2-3	CASSLGQGATDTQYF	TGTGCCAGCAGCCTGGGACAGGGGGCGACGGATACGCAGTATTTT
NA	once	TRBV10-3	TRBJ2-3	CAIGVRRGGLDTDTQYF	TGTGCCATCGGGGTCCGTAGGGGGGGGCTTGACACAGATACGCAGTATTTT
NA	medium-sized	TRBV28	TRBJ1-1	CASSRPPSSLNTEAFF	TGTGCCAGCAGCCGCCCCCCCTCGAGCCTGAACACTGAAGCTTTCTTT
TRBD2	NA	TRBV4-2	TRBJ2-5	CASSQDRGGQETQYF	TGTGCCAGCAGCCAAGACCGGGGGGGGCAAGAGACCCAGTACTTC
NA	once	TRBV27	TRBJ1-2	CASSLVAGDYGYTF	TGTGCCAGCAGTTTAGTGGCAGGGGATTACGGCTACACCTTC
TRBD2	NA	TRBV7-8	TRBJ2-1	CASSSDSGGAFNEQFF	TGTGCCAGCAGCTCAGATAGCGGGGGGGCCTTCAATGAGCAGTTCTTC
TRBD1	once	TRBV6-5	TRBJ1-2	CASSYTTGFPNGYTF	TGTGCCAGCAGTTACACGACAGGGTTCCCCAATGGCTACACCTTC
NA	NA	TRBV9	TRBJ1-2	CASSVADSTWGLNANYGYTF	TGTGCCAGCAGCGTAGCCGACAGTACTTGGGGATTAAATGCTAACTATGGCTACACCTTC
TRBD1	NA	TRBV10-1	TRBJ2-2	CAGLRDRGPLTVGELFF	TGCGCCGGACTCCGGGACAGGGGCCCGCTAACTGTTGGGGAGCTGTTTTTT
TRBD1	NA	TRBV27	TRBJ2-7	CASSSRQGLDEQYF	TGTGCCAGCAGTTCTCGACAGGGTCTAGACGAGCAGTACTTC
TRBD1	NA	TRBV19	TRBJ2-2	CASSMVQGSKGELFF	TGTGCCAGTAGTATGGTACAGGGGAGTAAGGGGGAGCTGTTTTTT
NA	few	TRBV19	TRBJ1-5	CASSIAAEPQHF	TGTGCCAGTAGTATAGCTGCGGAACCCCAGCATTTT
NA	NA	TRBV27	TRBJ2-1	CASSAGLYNEQFF	TGTGCCAGCAGTGCGGGACTGTACAATGAGCAGTTCTTC
NA	NA	TRBV4-2	TRBJ2-5	CASSQESGYQETQYF	TGTGCCAGCAGCCAAGAATCAGGATACCAAGAGACCCAGTACTTC
TRBD1	NA	TRBV7-9	TRBJ1-2	CASSWTGNDGYTF	TGTGCCAGCAGCTGGACAGGGAACGATGGCTACACCTTC
NA	NA	TRBV6-1	TRBJ1-3	CATVSGNTIYF	TGTGCCACCGTCTCTGGAAACACCATATATTTT
TRBD1	NA	TRBV7-9	TRBJ2-7	CASSLGTGEDEQYF	TGTGCCAGCAGCTTAGGGACAGGAGAAGACGAGCAGTACTTC
TRBD1	NA	TRBV18	TRBJ2-7	CASSPAGGDSYEQYF	TGTGCCAGCTCACCAGCAGGGGGTGACTCCTACGAGCAGTACTTC
NA	medium-sized	TRBV18	TRBJ2-4	CASSPRGLSTSLRNIQYF	TGTGCCAGCTCACCCAGGGGCTTATCCACGAGCTTGAGAAACATTCAGTACTTC
NA	NA	TRBV1	TRBJ2-3	CTSGGGTSGLRYFGDTQYF	TGCACCAGCGGGGGGGGGACTAGCGGGCTTCGCTACTTCGGGGATACGCAGTATTTT
TRBD2	NA	TRBV5-4	TRBJ2-7	CASSEGLAGVYEQYF	TGTGCCAGCAGCGAGGGACTAGCGGGGGTATACGAGCAGTACTTC
NA	NA	TRBV27	TRBJ2-2	CASSNLNTGELFF	TGTGCCAGCAGCAACTTGAACACCGGGGAGCTGTTTTTT
TRBD2	NA	TRBV7-8	TRBJ2-7	CASSPVLAGGTYEQYF	TGTGCCAGCAGCCCAGTCCTAGCGGGGGGTACCTACGAGCAGTACTTC
NA	NA	TRBV7-9	TRBJ2-1	CASSFSSNEQFF	TGTGCCAGCAGCTTCAGTTCAAATGAGCAGTTCTTC
TRBD2	NA	TRBV28	TRBJ2-7	CASSLSSGRTNYEQYF	TGTGCCAGCAGTTTAAGTAGCGGGAGGACCAACTACGAGCAGTACTTC
TRBD2	NA	TRBV27	TRBJ2-1	CASSFAGGSNNEQFF	TGTGCCAGCAGTTTTGCGGGGGGTAGCAACAATGAGCAGTTCTTC
NA	NA	TRBV9	TRBJ1-6	CASSVDLTGPGRSPLHF	TGTGCCAGCAGCGTAGATCTGACAGGCCCGGGGAGATCACCCCTCCACTTT
NA	NA	TRBV5-6	TRBJ2-7	CASSPQGYGSYEQYF	TGTGCCAGCAGCCCCCAGGGGTATGGGTCCTACGAGCAGTACTTC
TRBD2	NA	TRBV13	TRBJ2-7	CASSRGLAGGYEQYF	TGTGCCAGCAGCCGGGGACTAGCGGGAGGTTACGAGCAGTACTTC
NA	NA	TRBV6-1	TRBJ2-1	CASSEALGQGGDEQFF	TGTGCCAGCAGTGAAGCCTTAGGACAAGGTGGCGATGAGCAGTTCTTC
TRBD2	NA	TRBV4-1	TRBJ2-7	CASSQEGGLAGVEQYF	TGCGCCAGCAGCCAAGAGGGGGGACTAGCGGGAGTCGAGCAGTACTTC
TRBD1	NA	TRBV7-9	TRBJ1-1	CASSPQGGTEAFF	TGTGCCAGCAGCCCACAGGGGGGCACTGAAGCTTTCTTT
TRBD1	NA	TRBV30	TRBJ2-1	CAWSPGQGKNWDEQFF	TGTGCCTGGAGCCCCGGACAGGGCAAAAACTGGGATGAGCAGTTCTTC
TRBD1	NA	TRBV28	TRBJ2-5	CASSAGQGLETQYF	TGTGCCAGCAGCGCCGGACAGGGTCTAGAGACCCAGTACTTC
NA	NA	TRBV28	TRBJ2-7	CASRRRSSYEQYF	TGTGCCAGCAGACGGAGGAGCTCCTACGAGCAGTACTTC
TRBD1	NA	TRBV19	TRBJ1-1	CASSAGQGTPEAFF	TGTGCCAGTAGCGCAGGACAGGGGACCCCTGAAGCTTTCTTT
TRBD1	NA	TRBV27	TRBJ1-1	CASSLISQGVRTEAFF	TGTGCCAGCAGTTTAATTTCTCAGGGGGTAAGGACTGAAGCTTTCTTT
NA	NA	TRBV7-9	TRBJ2-1	CASGRDNEQFF	TGTGCCAGTGGCCGGGATAATGAGCAGTTCTTC
TRBD2	NA	TRBV7-8	TRBJ2-7	CASSLDQRGNSYEQYF	TGTGCCAGCAGCTTAGACCAGCGGGGGAACTCCTACGAGCAGTACTTC
TRBD1	NA	TRBV27	TRBJ1-2	CASKDREYGGYTF	TGTGCCAGCAAAGACAGGGAGTACGGAGGCTACACCTTC
NA	NA	TRBV28	TRBJ2-7	CASSLRQTFGITPDFGEQYF	TGTGCCAGCAGTTTAAGACAGACCTTCGGAATAACCCCCGATTTCGGGGAGCAGTACTTC
TRBD2	NA	TRBV2	TRBJ2-2	CASSLGLAGTGELFF	TGTGCCAGCAGCTTGGGACTAGCGGGAACCGGGGAGCTGTTTTTT
TRBD2	NA	TRBV7-3	TRBJ2-7	CASSLCTGTNSYEQYF	TGTGCCAGCAGCTTGTGTACCGGGACTAACTCCTACGAGCAGTACTTC
NA	NA	TRBV7-3	TRBJ2-1	CASSLRGNSYNEQFF	TGTGCCAGCAGCTTAAGAGGGAACTCCTACAATGAGCAGTTCTTC
TRBD2	NA	TRBV30	TRBJ2-3	CAWSPTRTSGSDTQYF	TGTGCCTGGAGTCCAACCCGGACTAGCGGTTCAGATACGCAGTATTTT
TRBD2	NA	TRBV7-6	TRBJ2-5	CASSATGGPVETQYF	TGTGCCAGCAGCGCTACGGGGGGGCCCGTTGAGACCCAGTACTTC
NA	NA	TRBV21-1	TRBJ1-6	CASSKEGGESSYNSPLHF	TGTGCCAGCAGCAAAGAAGGAGGTGAGAGCTCCTATAATTCACCCCTCCACTTT